This T cell receptor (beta chain) was observed in a study of T cell changes during pregnancy in multiple sclerosis. The repertoire was sequenced with immunoSEQ multiplex PCR; TCRdb's copy has only in-frame clones and lacks some. The sample carries roughly 23,000 clones, about 89% recorded once. This CDR3 region has 13 residues. The V gene lost 3 bases and the J gene lost 4 bases, with 7 bases spanning the gap. Per germline, CDR1 MNHNY and CDR2 SVGAGI (reference sequence). This rearrangement joins TRBV6-6 to TRBJ1-5; D remains ambiguous. Sequences were derived from CD8+ T cells from peripheral blood mononuclear cells, sampled in the first trimester of pregnancy. The receptor was derived from a female donor with multiple sclerosis, enrolled in a pregnancy study. The CDR3, as DNA: TGTGCCAGCAGTTATGAGGTGAATCAGCCCCAGCATTTT. This sequence encodes CASSYEVNQPQHF.